These 30 T cell receptor beta chains were all obtained from the same sample, sequenced in a study of T cell responses to AZD1222 COVID-19 vaccine. Profiling relied on immunoSEQ multiplex PCR, and the TCRdb table lists in-frame clones only, not all of them. The profile covers more than 150,000 clones, with 70% to 90% appearing a single time and about 0.53% taken by the ten largest. Specimen: peripheral blood, collected on day 0 of AZD1222 vaccination. The receptors here all came from an adult in good health.

This chain joins TRBV29-1 and TRBJ1-3; D gene unclear. V gave up 3 bases and J gave up 0 bases, with 9 bases separating them. The length of the CDR3 is 14 residues. Germline values: CDR1 SQVTM, CDR2 ANQGSEA. The CDR3 is CSVEAPVSGNTIYF. The CDR3 DNA sequence: TGCAGCGTTGAGGCTCCCGTCTCTGGAAACACCATATATTTT.

The chain is built from TRBV30 and TRBJ1-5; no firm D call. V dropped 5 bases and J dropped 9 bases, with 14 bases sitting between them. Germline assignment: CDR1 GTSNPN and CDR2 SVGIG (reference sequence). The CDR3 length is 12 residues. The CDR3 here is CAWSPPLGPQHF. For the CDR3, the DNA is TGTGCCTGGTCTCCCCCGCTCGGGCCCCAGCATTTT.

The table lists this clone with a count of one. V is TRBV3-1 (or the pseudogene TRBV3-2) and J is TRBJ1-5, with unresolved D. CDR3 length: 14 amino acids. Germline CDR1 and CDR2: LGHDT and YNNKEL (reference sequence). V was trimmed by 4 bases and J by 3 bases, leaving 10 bases between them. CDR3 protein: CASSPSSSNQPQHF. Written as DNA, the CDR3 is TGTGCCAGCAGCCCTTCGAGTTCCAATCAGCCCCAGCATTTT.

The chain uses TRBV29-1 and TRBJ2-1; D remains ambiguous. The V gene lost 3 bases and the J gene lost 10 bases, with 10 bases spanning the gap. The germline V gene encodes CDR1 SQVTM and CDR2 ANQGSEA. The CDR3 length is 11 residues. This CDR3 reads CSVDKGREQFF. DNA of the CDR3: TGCAGCGTTGATAAAGGACGAGAGCAGTTCTTC.

The chain has TRBV29-1 and TRBJ1-3, with no clear D. There are 14 residues in the CDR3. Germline assignment: CDR1 SQVTM and CDR2 ANQGSEA. Trimming removed 7 bases from V and 0 bases from J, with 13 bases in between. For the CDR3, the DNA is TGCAGCGACTACAGCTTACCCTCTGGAAACACCATATATTTT. Protein sequence: CSDYSLPSGNTIYF.

V and J are TRBV25-1 and TRBJ1-2; D is perhaps TRBD1 (5 bases). CDR3 size: 16 residues. Germline CDR1 and CDR2: MGHDK and SYGVNS. Trimming removed 5 bases from V and 4 bases from J, with 20 bases in between. The CDR3 DNA reads TGTGCCAGCAGTCCCCCAACGGGCAGGGCATTCTATGGCTACACCTTC. As protein: CASSPPTGRAFYGYTF.

This chain links TRBV19 with TRBJ1-2; D gene unclear. The germline V gene has CDR1 LNHDA and CDR2 SQIVND (reference sequence). This CDR3 spans 13 amino acids. V was clipped by 11 bases and J by 2 bases, with 15 bases between them. In DNA form, the CDR3 reads TGTGCCTCCGCTGTGGGTTTAAACTATGGCTACACCTTC. It yields the protein CASAVGLNYGYTF.

V gene TRBV20-1 combines with J gene TRBJ1-1; D remains ambiguous. V was shortened by 3 bases and J by 3 bases, with 8 bases between the two germline ends. CDR3 length: 12 residues. Germline CDR1 DFQATT, CDR2 SNEGSKA (reference sequence). CDR3 protein: CSASYWDTEAFF. The CDR3 bases are TGCAGTGCTAGTTACTGGGACACTGAAGCTTTCTTT.

The chain joins TRBV7-3 to TRBJ2-1; D tentatively fits TRBD1 or TRBD2 (5 bases each). The germline V gene encodes CDR1 SGHTA and CDR2 FQGTGA. The CDR3 loop spans 11 amino acids. Trimming took 2 bases from V and 10 from J, leaving 6 bases between them. The CDR3 nucleotides read TGTGCCAGCAGCTTAGGGGGAGAGCAGTTCTTC. Residues: CASSLGGEQFF.

The chain joins TRBV5-1 to TRBJ1-1; D uncertain. The V and J ends lost 1 base and 1 base respectively, with 8 bases between them. The CDR3 sequence is 14 residues long. CDR1 is SGHRS, CDR2 YFSETQ, per germline. Written as DNA, the CDR3 is TGCGCCAGCAGCTTGTACGCGGGGAACACTGAAGCTTTCTTT. Its translation: CASSLYAGNTEAFF.

V gene TRBV6-2 or TRBV6-3 combines with J gene TRBJ2-2; D possibly corresponds to TRBD1 (5 bases). V shed 5 bases and J shed 7 bases, with 11 bases lying between them. Germline values: CDR1 MNHEY, CDR2 SVGEGT. This CDR3 has 13 amino acids. CDR3 residues: CASSQGFVGELFF. For the CDR3, the DNA is TGTGCCAGCAGTCAGGGATTCGTCGGGGAGCTGTTTTTT.

The chain has TRBV20-1 and TRBJ2-7; 11 bases are a match to TRBD1. The V gene end was trimmed by 3 bases and the J gene end by 5 bases; junction bases not matched to a gene: 12. CDR3 length: 16 amino acids. Germline V gene data show CDR1 as DFQATT and CDR2 as SNEGSKA (reference sequence). CDR3 sequence (DNA): TGCAGTGCTAGTTTTGGGGTAGGGACAGGGGGTGACGAGCAGTACTTC. Protein: CSASFGVGTGGDEQYF.

As DNA, the CDR3 is TGTGCCAGCAGTCCCACTATTTTAGATGGGTATTCTTATAATTCACCCCTCCACTTT. Its protein is CASSPTILDGYSYNSPLHF. The chain has TRBV28 and TRBJ1-6; D unclear. Germline V gives CDR1 MDHEN, CDR2 SYDVKM. Between the trimmed V and J ends, which lost 5 bases and 4 bases, there was a span of 24 bases. This CDR3 has 19 amino acids.

CDR3 sequence: CAISGQGWNEQFF. As DNA, the CDR3 is TGTGCCATCAGCGGACAGGGCTGGAATGAGCAGTTCTTC. The chain carries TRBV10-3 and TRBJ2-1, with 8 bases lining up with TRBD1. Per the germline V gene, CDR1 is ENHRY and CDR2 is SYGVKD. Trimming at V came to 6 bases and at J to 7 bases, leaving 5 bases not matched to a gene. This CDR3 is 13 amino acids long.

The V gene is TRBV19, the J gene TRBJ1-2; 10 bases map to TRBD1. CDR1 is LNHDA and CDR2 is SQIVND in the germline V gene (reference sequence). J gave up 7 bases and V 6 bases, and 8 bases lay outside the gene matches. The CDR3 contains 14 residues. CDR3 loop: CASSVDRGQGGYTF. CDR3 bases: TGTGCCAGTAGCGTCGACAGGGGGCAGGGTGGCTACACCTTC. Full variable domain (remainder filled in from reference TRBV19 and TRBJ1-2): DGGITQSPKYLFRKEGQNVTLSCEQNLNHDAMYWYRQDPGQGLRLIYYSQIVNDFQKGDIAEGYSVSREKKESFPLTVTSAQKNPTAFYLCASSVDRGQGGYTFGSGTRLTVV.

This clone was seen once. This chain connects TRBV5-4 to TRBJ2-7; 7 positions agree with TRBD2. Germline V lookup: CDR1 SGHNT, CDR2 YYREEE (reference sequence). V lost 2 bases to trimming and J lost 2 bases; unmatched junction nucleotides: 4. CDR3 length: 14 amino acids. DNA of the CDR3: TGTGCCAGCAGCTTTGCTAGCGGACCCTACGAGCAGTACTTC. Translated: CASSFASGPYEQYF.

The chain has TRBV9 and TRBJ2-2; TRBD2 agrees at 15 bases. Looked up from germline, CDR1 is SGDLS and CDR2 is YYNGEE. The length of the CDR3 is 18 residues. J gave up 4 bases and V 0 bases, and 4 bases lay outside the gene matches. Here the CDR3 DNA reads TGTGCCAGCAGCGTAGAGGGGACTAGCGGGGGGATCACCGGGGAGCTGTTTTTT. Protein: CASSVEGTSGGITGELFF.

This clone was counted once. This sequence joins TRBV28 and TRBJ1-5; tentatively, D is TRBD1 (6 bases). V was trimmed by 7 bases and J by 7 bases, leaving 20 bases between them. Looked up from germline, CDR1 is MDHEN and CDR2 is SYDVKM. This CDR3 spans 15 amino acids. CDR3 in DNA: TGTGCCAGCACCCTGGCAGGGGACGCCAACCAGCCCCAGCATTTT. It translates to CASTLAGDANQPQHF.

The rearrangement links TRBV28 to TRBJ1-5, with a tentative D call TRBD1 (6 bases). The CDR3 sequence is 15 residues long. Germline CDR1 is MDHEN and CDR2 is SYDVKM. Trimming took 6 bases from V and 4 from J, leaving 16 bases between them. CDR3 in DNA: TGTGCCAGCAGACTATTCACAGGGCGAAATCAGCCCCAGCATTTT. Amino acid sequence: CASRLFTGRNQPQHF.

The rearrangement links TRBV6-2 or TRBV6-3 to TRBJ2-7; 11 positions agree with TRBD1. The germline CDR1 and CDR2 sequences are MNHEY and SVGEGT. The CDR3 has 16 amino acids. J lost 4 bases, V lost 6 bases, and 11 bases had no gene match. The CDR3 DNA sequence: TGTGCCAGCAGCCCCGAATGGACAGGGGGCTTTTACGAGCAGTACTTC. Translated, it gives CASSPEWTGGFYEQYF.

The J gene is TRBJ1-5, the V gene TRBV28; 8 bases agree with TRBD1. This CDR3 contains 15 residues. Germline V lookup: CDR1 MDHEN, CDR2 SYDVKM. With V trimmed by 3 bases and J by 3 bases, 4 bases remained unmatched. The CDR3 is CASSLGTGLNQPQHF. In DNA, the CDR3 is TGTGCCAGCAGTTTGGGGACAGGCCTCAATCAGCCCCAGCATTTT.

Concerning this clone: The junction and the germline gene differ at one end; a read error may be behind it. The V and J genes are TRBV3-1 (or the pseudogene TRBV3-2) and TRBJ1-5; 12 bases match TRBD1. Germline CDR1 reads LGHDT; CDR2 reads YNNKEL (reference sequence). The CDR3 totals 21 residues. CDR3 in DNA: TGTGCCAGTAGCCCCACTCTCCCTCGTCCGGGACAGGGGGCTTCGGATCAGCCCCAGCATTTT. Protein: CASSPTLPRPGQGASDQPQHF.

J is TRBJ2-5 and V is TRBV19, with D unclear. The CDR3 spans 13 residues. CDR1 and CDR2 from the germline V gene are LNHDA and SQIVND (reference sequence). V was shortened by 4 bases and J by 5 bases, with 11 bases between the two germline ends. The CDR3 DNA reads TGTGCCAGTAGTACGCTTAGTATGGAGACCCAGTACTTC. It specifies CASSTLSMETQYF.

The J gene is TRBJ2-7, the V gene TRBV5-1, with D tentatively TRBD2 (6 bases). CDR1 and CDR2 from the germline V gene are SGHRS and YFSETQ. This CDR3 spans 16 amino acids. With 2 bases removed from V and 2 bases from J, the gap between germline ends came to 17 bases. The CDR3 loop is CASSFGAAGYAYEQYF. CDR3 sequence (DNA): TGCGCCAGCAGCTTCGGGGCAGCGGGCTACGCCTACGAGCAGTACTTC.

J is TRBJ1-3 and V is TRBV12-3 or TRBV12-4, with D possibly matching TRBD1 (5 bases). V lost 4 bases to trimming and J lost 7 bases, with 11 bases between them. This CDR3 comprises 13 residues. Written as DNA, the CDR3 is TGTGCCAGCAGTTGGGACCCGGGCAACACCATATATTTT. Translation gives CASSWDPGNTIYF.

This clone appeared a single time. The gene calls are TRBV7-9 and TRBJ2-5; 7 positions match TRBD2. V lost 5 bases to trimming and J lost 5 bases; unmatched junction nucleotides: 11. Germline V gives CDR1 SEHNR, CDR2 FQNEAQ (reference sequence). This CDR3 has 15 residues. The CDR3 loop is CASSPLGLDFETQYF. In nucleotides, the CDR3 is TGTGCCAGCAGCCCCCTCGGACTAGACTTCGAGACCCAGTACTTC.

The V call is TRBV19, the J call TRBJ1-2; no clear D gene. The V end lost 5 bases, the J end lost 8 bases, and 15 bases lay between the germline ends. CDR1 and CDR2 (germline): LNHDA, SQIVND (reference sequence). The CDR3 has 13 residues. Written as DNA, the CDR3 is TGTGCCAGTAGTTCATCAGAAAGAGGCGGCTACACCTTC. This encodes CASSSSERGGYTF.

In this sample, this clone turned up many times. This chain joins TRBV6-2 or TRBV6-3 and TRBJ1-1, with D unresolved. The CDR3 extends over 13 amino acids. The germline V gene encodes CDR1 MNHEY and CDR2 SVGEGT. Trimming shortened V by 1 base and J by 1 base, and 4 bases separated the two germline ends. In DNA form, the CDR3 reads TGTGCCAGCAGTTACTTAAGGAACACTGAAGCTTTCTTT. Translated: CASSYLRNTEAFF.

The rearrangement uses TRBV24-1 and TRBJ2-3, with D unclear. The CDR3 runs to 15 residues. From germline, CDR1 is KGHDR and CDR2 SFDVKD. V lost 0 bases, J lost 4 bases, and 10 bases lay in between. The CDR3 sequence is CATSDLMENSDTQYF. The DNA of the CDR3 is TGTGCCACCAGTGATTTGATGGAGAATTCAGATACGCAGTATTTT.

The rearrangement links TRBV6-5 to TRBJ2-7; tentatively, D is TRBD2 (6 bases). CDR1 is MNHEY and CDR2 is SVGAGI in the germline V gene. CDR3 length: 13 residues. V lost 8 bases, J lost 2 bases, and 13 bases lay in between. CDR3 nucleotides: TGTGCCAGCTATCAGCGGGCCCCCTACGAGCAGTACTTC. It encodes CASYQRAPYEQYF.